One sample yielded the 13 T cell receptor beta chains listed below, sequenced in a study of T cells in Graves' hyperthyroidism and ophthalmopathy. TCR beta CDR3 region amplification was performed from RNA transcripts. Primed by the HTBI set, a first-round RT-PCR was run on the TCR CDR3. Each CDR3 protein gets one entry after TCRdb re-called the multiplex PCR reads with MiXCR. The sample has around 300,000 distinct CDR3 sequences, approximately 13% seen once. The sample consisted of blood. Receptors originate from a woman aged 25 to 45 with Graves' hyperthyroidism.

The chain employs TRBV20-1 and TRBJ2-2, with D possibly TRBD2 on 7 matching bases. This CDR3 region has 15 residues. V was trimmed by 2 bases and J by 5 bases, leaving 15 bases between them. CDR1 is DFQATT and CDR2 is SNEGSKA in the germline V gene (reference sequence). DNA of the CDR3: TGCAGTGCTAGAACAAAGAAGGGGGGGACCGGGGAGCTGTTTTTT. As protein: CSARTKKGGTGELFF.

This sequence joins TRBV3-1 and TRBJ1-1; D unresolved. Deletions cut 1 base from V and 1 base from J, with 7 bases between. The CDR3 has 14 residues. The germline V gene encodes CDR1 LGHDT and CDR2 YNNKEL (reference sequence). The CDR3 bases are TGTGCCAGCAGCCAAGGGCTTCAGAACACTGAAGCTTTCTTT. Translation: CASSQGLQNTEAFF.

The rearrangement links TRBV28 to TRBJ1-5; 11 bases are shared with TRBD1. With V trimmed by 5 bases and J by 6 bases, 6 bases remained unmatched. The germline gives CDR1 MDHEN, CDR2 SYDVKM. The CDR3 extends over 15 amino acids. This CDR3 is CASSASGQGVQPQHF. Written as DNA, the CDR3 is TGTGCCAGCAGTGCCTCGGGACAGGGGGTTCAGCCCCAGCATTTT.

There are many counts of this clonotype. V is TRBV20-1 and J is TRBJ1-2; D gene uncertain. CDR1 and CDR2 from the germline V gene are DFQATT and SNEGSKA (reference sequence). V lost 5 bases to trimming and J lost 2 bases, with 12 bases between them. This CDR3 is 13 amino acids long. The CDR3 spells CSAGKDGNYGYTF. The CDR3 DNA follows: TGCAGTGCTGGGAAAGACGGAAACTATGGCTACACCTTC.

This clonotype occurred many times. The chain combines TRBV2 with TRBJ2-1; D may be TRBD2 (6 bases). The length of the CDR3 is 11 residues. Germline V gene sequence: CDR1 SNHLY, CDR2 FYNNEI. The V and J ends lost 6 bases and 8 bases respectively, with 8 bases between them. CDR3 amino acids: CASSQRDEQFF. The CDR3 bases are TGTGCCAGCAGCCAGCGGGATGAGCAGTTCTTC.

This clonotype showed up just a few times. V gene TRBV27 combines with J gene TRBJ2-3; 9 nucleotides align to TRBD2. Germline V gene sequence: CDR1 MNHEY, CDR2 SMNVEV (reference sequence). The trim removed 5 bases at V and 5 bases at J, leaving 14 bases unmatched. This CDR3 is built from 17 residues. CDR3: CASSPPGSSGRGDTQYF. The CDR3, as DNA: TGTGCCAGCAGTCCCCCGGGGAGTAGCGGGAGAGGAGATACGCAGTATTTT.

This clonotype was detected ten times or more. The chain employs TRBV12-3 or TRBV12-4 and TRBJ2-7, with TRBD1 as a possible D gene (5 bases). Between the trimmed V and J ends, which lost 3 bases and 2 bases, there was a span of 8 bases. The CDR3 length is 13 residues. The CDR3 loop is CASSFGAAYEQYF. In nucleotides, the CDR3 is TGTGCCAGCAGTTTTGGGGCTGCCTACGAGCAGTACTTC.

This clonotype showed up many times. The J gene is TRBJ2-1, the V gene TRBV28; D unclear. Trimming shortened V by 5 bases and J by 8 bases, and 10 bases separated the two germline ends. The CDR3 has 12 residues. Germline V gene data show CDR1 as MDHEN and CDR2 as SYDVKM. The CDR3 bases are TGTGCCAGCAGTATTGACGGCGATGAGCAGTTCTTC. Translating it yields CASSIDGDEQFF.

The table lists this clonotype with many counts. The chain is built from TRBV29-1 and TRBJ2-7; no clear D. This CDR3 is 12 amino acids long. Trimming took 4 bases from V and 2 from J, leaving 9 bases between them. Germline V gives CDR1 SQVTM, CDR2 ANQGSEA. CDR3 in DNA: TGCAGCGTTGGACTCCCAACCTACGAGCAGTACTTC. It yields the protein CSVGLPTYEQYF.

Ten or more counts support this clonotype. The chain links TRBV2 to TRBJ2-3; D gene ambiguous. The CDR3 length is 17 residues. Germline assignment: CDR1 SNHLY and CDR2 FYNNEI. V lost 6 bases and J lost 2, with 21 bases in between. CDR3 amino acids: CASSSAINSRLTDTQYF. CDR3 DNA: TGTGCCAGCAGCTCCGCAATCAACTCGCGCCTCACAGATACGCAGTATTTT.

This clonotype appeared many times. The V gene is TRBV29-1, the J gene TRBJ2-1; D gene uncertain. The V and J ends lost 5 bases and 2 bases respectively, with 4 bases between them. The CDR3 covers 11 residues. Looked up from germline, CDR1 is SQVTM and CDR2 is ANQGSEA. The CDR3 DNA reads TGCAGCGTTAGCACCTACAATGAGCAGTTCTTC. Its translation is CSVSTYNEQFF.

CDR3 bases: TGCAGTGCTAGAGATCTACCAGCTTACGAGCAGTACTTC. The encoded protein is CSARDLPAYEQYF. This chain joins TRBV20-1 and TRBJ2-7; no reliable D call. V lost 0 bases and J lost 4, with 10 bases in between. CDR3 length: 13 residues. The germline V gene encodes CDR1 DFQATT and CDR2 SNEGSKA (reference sequence).

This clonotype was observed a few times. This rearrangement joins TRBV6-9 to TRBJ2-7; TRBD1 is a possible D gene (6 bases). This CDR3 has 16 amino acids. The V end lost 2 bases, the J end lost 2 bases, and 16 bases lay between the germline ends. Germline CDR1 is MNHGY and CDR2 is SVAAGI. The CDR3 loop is CASSYGGRTGPYEQYF. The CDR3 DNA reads TGTGCCAGCAGTTATGGGGGCCGCACGGGCCCCTACGAGCAGTACTTC.